The clone carrying this T cell receptor beta chain was recorded only once. Other DNA sequences in the sample encode the same CDR3. The unsorted PBMC replicate PCRs were performed with 300 ng DNA, tens of thousands of T cell genomes. Repertoires were generated with immunoSEQ multiplex PCR, while TCRdb's copy carries only in-frame clones and drops some. The sample holds fewer than 500,000 clones; around 79% are singletons and the top ten take around 13%. The entry originates in a study of shared clonotypes between healthy human individuals. CDR1 and CDR2 (germline): MNHEY, SMNVEV (reference sequence). There are 13 residues in the CDR3. The germline V and J ends were trimmed by 0 bases and 2 bases, with 4 bases remaining between them.

The TCR was taken from a woman aged 40 to 55 in good health. Some clones in this sample may be carry-over from other donors' samples. The specimen was PBMCs. The rearrangement joins TRBV27 to TRBJ1-1; D not resolved. CDR3 region: CASSLSRNTEAFF. The CDR3 DNA reads TGTGCCAGCAGTTTATCAAGAAACACTGAAGCTTTCTTT.